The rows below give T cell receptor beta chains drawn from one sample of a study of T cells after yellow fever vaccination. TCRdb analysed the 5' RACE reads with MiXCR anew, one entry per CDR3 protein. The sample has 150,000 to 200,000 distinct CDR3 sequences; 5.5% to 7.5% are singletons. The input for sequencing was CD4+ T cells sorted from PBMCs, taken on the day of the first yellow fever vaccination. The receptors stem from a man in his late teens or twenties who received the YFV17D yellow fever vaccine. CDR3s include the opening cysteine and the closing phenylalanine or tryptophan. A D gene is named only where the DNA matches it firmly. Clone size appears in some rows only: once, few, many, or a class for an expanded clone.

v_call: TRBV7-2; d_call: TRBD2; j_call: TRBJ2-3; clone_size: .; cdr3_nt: TGTGCCAGCAGCTTAGTGGTAGCGGGGGGGCCGGATACGCAGTATTTT; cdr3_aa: CASSLVVAGGPDTQYF
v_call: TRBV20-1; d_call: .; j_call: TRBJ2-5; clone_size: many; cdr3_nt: TGCAGTGCTCGACGACCCGACACGACAGAGACCCAGTACTTC; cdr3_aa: CSARRPDTTETQYF
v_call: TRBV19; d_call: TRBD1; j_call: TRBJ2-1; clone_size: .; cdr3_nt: TGTGCCAGTAGTTCCCCAGGGGGCCGAAGCAATGAGCAGTTCTTC; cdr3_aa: CASSSPGGRSNEQFF
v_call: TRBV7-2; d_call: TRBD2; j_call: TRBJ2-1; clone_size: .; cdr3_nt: TGTGCCAGCAGCTTAGATCGCGGGGGGTACAATGAGCAGTTCTTC; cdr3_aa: CASSLDRGGYNEQFF
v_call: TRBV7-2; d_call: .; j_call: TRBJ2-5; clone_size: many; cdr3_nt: TGTGCCAGCAGCTTGGGGGGGGGGCGAGAGACCCAGTACTTC; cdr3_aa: CASSLGGGRETQYF
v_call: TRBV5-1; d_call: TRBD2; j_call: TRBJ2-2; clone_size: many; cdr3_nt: TGCGCCAGCAAGGATTTAGCGGGGGTCACCGGGGAGCTGTTTTTT; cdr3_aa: CASKDLAGVTGELFF
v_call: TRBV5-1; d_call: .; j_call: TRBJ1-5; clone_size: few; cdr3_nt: TGCGCCAGCAGTAGCGTAGGGTTCGGGCAGCCCCAGCATTTT; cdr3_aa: CASSSVGFGQPQHF
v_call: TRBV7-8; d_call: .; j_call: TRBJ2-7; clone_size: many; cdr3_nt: TGTGCCAGCAGCTTATGGGAAGAGCAGTACTTC; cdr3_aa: CASSLWEEQYF
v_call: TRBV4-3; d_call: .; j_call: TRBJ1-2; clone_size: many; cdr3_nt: TGCGCCAGCAGCCAAGTGGGGGGTATCAACTATGGCTACACCTTC; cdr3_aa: CASSQVGGINYGYTF
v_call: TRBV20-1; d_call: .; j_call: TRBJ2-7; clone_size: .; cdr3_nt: TGCAGTGCCATAAAACTCTTTAGGGACTACGAGCAGTACTTC; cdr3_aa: CSAIKLFRDYEQYF
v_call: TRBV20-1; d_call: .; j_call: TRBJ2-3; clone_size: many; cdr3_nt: TGCAGTGCTACCGTCTCGGGGACAGATACGCAGTATTTT; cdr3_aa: CSATVSGTDTQYF
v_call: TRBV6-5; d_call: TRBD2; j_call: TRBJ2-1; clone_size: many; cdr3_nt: TGTGCCAGCAGTCCTCCTCCCGCGCTGGCTAGCGGGAGCAATGAGCAGTTCTTC; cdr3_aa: CASSPPPALASGSNEQFF
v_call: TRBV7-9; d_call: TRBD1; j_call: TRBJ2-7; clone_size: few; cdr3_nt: TGTGCCAGCAGCCAGCTCGGGACAGGGGGCACCTACGAGCAGTACTTC; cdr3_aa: CASSQLGTGGTYEQYF
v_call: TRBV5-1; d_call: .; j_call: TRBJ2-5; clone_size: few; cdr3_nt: TGCGCCAGCAGCGGGGATCTACAAGAGACCCAGTACTTC; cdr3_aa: CASSGDLQETQYF
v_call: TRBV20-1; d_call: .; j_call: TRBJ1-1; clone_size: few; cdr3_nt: TGCAGTGCTATAAAGGGTTCGAGGAACACTGAAGCTTTCTTT; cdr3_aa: CSAIKGSRNTEAFF
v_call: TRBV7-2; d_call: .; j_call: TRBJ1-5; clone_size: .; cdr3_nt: TGTGCCAGCAGCCGGACAGACAATCAGCCCCAGCATTTT; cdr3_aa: CASSRTDNQPQHF
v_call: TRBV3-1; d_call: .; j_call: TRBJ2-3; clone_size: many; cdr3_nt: TGTGCCAGCAGCCGGGTTGTTGCTAGCACAGATACGCAGTATTTT; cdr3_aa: CASSRVVASTDTQYF
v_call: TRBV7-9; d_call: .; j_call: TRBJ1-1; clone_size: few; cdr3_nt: TGTGCCAGCCTCGCAGGGATGAACACTGAAGCTTTCTTT; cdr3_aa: CASLAGMNTEAFF
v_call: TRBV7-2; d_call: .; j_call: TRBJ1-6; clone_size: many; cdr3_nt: TGTGCCAGCAGCTCCTATAATTCACCCCTCCACTTT; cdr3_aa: CASSSYNSPLHF
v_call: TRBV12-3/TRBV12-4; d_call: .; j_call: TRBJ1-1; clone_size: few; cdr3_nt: TGTGCCAGTACCGTGCGGCCGGATACGTACACTGAAGCTTTCTTT; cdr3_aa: CASTVRPDTYTEAFF
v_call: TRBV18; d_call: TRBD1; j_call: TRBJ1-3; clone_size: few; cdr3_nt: TGTGCCAGCTCATACGGACAGGACTCTGGAAACACCATATATTTT; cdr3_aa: CASSYGQDSGNTIYF
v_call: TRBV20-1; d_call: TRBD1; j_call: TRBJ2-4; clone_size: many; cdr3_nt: TGCAGTGCTGATACAGGGGCGGGAAACATTCAGTACTTC; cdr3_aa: CSADTGAGNIQYF
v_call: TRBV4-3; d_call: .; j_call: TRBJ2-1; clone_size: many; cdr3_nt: TGCGCCAGCAGCCAAGATGTAGGGGATGCTGAGCAGTTCTTC; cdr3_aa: CASSQDVGDAEQFF
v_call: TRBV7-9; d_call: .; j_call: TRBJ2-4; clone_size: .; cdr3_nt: TGTGCCAGCAGCTCGGACCGGGGCCTCCAGGGGAACATTCAGTACTTC; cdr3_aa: CASSSDRGLQGNIQYF
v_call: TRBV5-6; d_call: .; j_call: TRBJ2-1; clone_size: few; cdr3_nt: TGTGCCAGCAGCTTGCTGGGATTTCAAAACTACAATGAGCAGTTCTTC; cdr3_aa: CASSLLGFQNYNEQFF
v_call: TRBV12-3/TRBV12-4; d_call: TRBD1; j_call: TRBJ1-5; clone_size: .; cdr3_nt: TGTGCCAGCAATGACAGGGAATGGCCCCAGCATTTT; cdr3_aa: CASNDREWPQHF
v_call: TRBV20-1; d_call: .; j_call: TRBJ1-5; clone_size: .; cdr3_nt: TGCAGTGCTCTTAGGGAGAATCAGCCCCAGCATTTT; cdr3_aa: CSALRENQPQHF
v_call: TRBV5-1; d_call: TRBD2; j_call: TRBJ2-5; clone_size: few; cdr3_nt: TGCGCCAGCAGCTTGGTTAGCGGGGGACAAGAGACCCAGTACTTC; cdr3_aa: CASSLVSGGQETQYF
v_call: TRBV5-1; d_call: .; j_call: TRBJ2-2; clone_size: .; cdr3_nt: TGCGCCAGCAGCCCAACACCGAACACCGGGGAGCTGTTTTTT; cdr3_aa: CASSPTPNTGELFF
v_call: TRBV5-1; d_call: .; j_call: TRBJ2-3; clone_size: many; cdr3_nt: TGCGCCAGCAGCTGGTGGGGGGGCACAGATACGCAGTATTTT; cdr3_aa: CASSWWGGTDTQYF
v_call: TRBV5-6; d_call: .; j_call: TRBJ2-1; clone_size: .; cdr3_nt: TGTGCCATGGGCCGCGGGATCCTCTCCTACAATGAGCAGTTCTTC; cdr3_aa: CAMGRGILSYNEQFF
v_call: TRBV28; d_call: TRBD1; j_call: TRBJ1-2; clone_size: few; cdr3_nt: TGTGCCAGCAGCACCGGGACAGTACCCACCCGGTCCTATGGCTACACCTTC; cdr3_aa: CASSTGTVPTRSYGYTF
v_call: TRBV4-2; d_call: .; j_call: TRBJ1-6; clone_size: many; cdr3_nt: TGTGCCAGCAGCCAAGATCGGAATTCACCCCTCCACTTT; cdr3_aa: CASSQDRNSPLHF